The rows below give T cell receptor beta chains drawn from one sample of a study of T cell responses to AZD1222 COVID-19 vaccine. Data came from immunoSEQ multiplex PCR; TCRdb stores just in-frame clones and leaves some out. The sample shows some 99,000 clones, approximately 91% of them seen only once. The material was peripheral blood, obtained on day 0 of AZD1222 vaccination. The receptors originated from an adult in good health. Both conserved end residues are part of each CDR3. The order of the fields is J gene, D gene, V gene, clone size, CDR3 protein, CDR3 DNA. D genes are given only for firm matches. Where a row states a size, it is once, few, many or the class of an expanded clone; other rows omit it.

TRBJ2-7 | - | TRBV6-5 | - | CASRAGAGGVYEQYF | TGTGCCAGCCGGGCAGGGGCAGGCGGAGTCTACGAGCAGTACTTC
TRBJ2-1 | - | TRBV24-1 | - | CATSALMGSGANNEQFF | TGTGCCACCAGCGCCCTGATGGGGTCGGGCGCAAACAATGAGCAGTTCTTC
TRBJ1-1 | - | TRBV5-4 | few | CASNSQGRVGTEAFF | TGTGCCAGCAACTCCCAGGGCAGGGTGGGCACTGAAGCTTTCTTT
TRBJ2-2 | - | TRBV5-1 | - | CASSWGSYTGELFF | TGCGCCAGCAGCTGGGGGAGTTACACCGGGGAGCTGTTTTTT
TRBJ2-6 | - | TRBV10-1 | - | CASSEAQGGDNSGANVLTF | TGCGCCAGCAGTGAGGCCCAGGGGGGGGATAACTCTGGGGCCAACGTCCTGACTTTC
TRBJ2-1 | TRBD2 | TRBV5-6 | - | CASSTPLAATTYNEQFF | TGTGCCAGCAGCACCCCACTAGCGGCTACCACCTACAATGAGCAGTTCTTC
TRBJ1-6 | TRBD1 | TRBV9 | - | CASSATGAGNSPLHF | TGTGCCAGCAGCGCTACAGGGGCGGGTAATTCACCCCTCCACTTT
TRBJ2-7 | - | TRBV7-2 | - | CASTPQLHYEQYF | TGTGCCAGCACCCCTCAGCTGCACTACGAGCAGTACTTC
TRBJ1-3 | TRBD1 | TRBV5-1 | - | CASSSGQGDGNTIYF | TGCGCCAGCAGCTCGGGACAGGGTGACGGAAACACCATATATTTT
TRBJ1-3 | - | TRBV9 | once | CASSVNLFSGNTIYF | TGTGCCAGCAGCGTAAATCTTTTCTCTGGAAACACCATATATTTT
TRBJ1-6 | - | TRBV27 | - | CASSWGQGNSPLHF | TGTGCCAGCAGCTGGGGGCAGGGTAATTCACCCCTCCACTTT
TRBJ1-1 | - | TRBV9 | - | CASSVGPTNTEAFF | TGTGCCAGCAGCGTAGGTCCCACAAACACTGAAGCTTTCTTT
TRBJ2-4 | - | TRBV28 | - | CASRLRERTKNIQYF | TGTGCCAGCAGGCTCCGGGAGCGGACCAAAAACATTCAGTACTTC
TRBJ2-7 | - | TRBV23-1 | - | CASSQSPRAGDNYEQYF | TGCGCCAGCAGTCAATCCCCACGGGCGGGGGACAACTACGAGCAGTACTTC
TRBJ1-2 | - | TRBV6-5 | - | CASRTGGIGYTF | TGTGCCAGCAGGACGGGAGGGATTGGCTACACCTTC
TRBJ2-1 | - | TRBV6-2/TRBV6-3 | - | CASSRLAYNEQFF | TGTGCCAGCAGTAGGTTAGCCTACAATGAGCAGTTCTTC
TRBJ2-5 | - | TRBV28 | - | CASSLGGGGTETQYF | TGTGCCAGCAGTTTAGGGGGAGGGGGTACAGAGACCCAGTACTTC
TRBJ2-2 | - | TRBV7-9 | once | CASSLSLRTGELFF | TGTGCCAGCAGCTTATCTTTGAGGACCGGGGAGCTGTTTTTT
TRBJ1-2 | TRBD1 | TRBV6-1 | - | CASSEGQGPPNYGYTF | TGTGCCAGCAGTGAGGGACAGGGGCCACCTAACTATGGCTACACCTTC
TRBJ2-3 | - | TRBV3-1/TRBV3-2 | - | CASSQARGGVSSSTDTQYF | TGTGCCAGCAGCCAAGCAAGGGGTGGTGTCTCCAGCAGCACAGATACGCAGTATTTT
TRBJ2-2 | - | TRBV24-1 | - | CATSDPPAGELFF | TGTGCCACCAGTGACCCCCCCGCCGGGGAGCTGTTTTTT
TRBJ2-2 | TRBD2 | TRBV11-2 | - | CASSLVVPSGTNTGELFF | TGTGCCAGCAGCTTAGTAGTTCCTAGCGGGACGAACACCGGGGAGCTGTTTTTT
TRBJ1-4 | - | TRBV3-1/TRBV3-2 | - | CASSQSGGQRTTNEKLFF | TGTGCCAGCAGTCAAAGTGGTGGACAGAGAACAACTAATGAAAAACTGTTTTTT
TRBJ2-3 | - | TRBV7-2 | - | CASRYSTDTQYF | TGTGCCAGCAGGTACAGTACAGATACGCAGTATTTT
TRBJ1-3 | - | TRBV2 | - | CASSEWSKPVQGRSGNTIYF | TGTGCCAGCAGTGAATGGAGTAAGCCAGTTCAGGGCCGCTCTGGAAACACCATATATTTT
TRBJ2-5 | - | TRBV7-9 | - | CASSPPSSQETQYF | TGTGCCAGCAGCCCCCCTAGCAGCCAAGAGACCCAGTACTTC
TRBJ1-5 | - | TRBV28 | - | CASGRDTNQPQHF | TGTGCCAGCGGCCGGGACACCAATCAGCCCCAGCATTTT
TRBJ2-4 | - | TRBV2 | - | CASSVGLAKNIQYF | TGTGCCAGCAGTGTAGGGCTAGCCAAAAACATTCAGTACTTC
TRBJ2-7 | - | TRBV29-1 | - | CSVGHSGEQYF | TGCAGCGTTGGTCACTCGGGGGAGCAGTACTTC
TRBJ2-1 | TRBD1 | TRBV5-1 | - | CASSAGTARHEQFF | TGCGCCAGCAGCGCCGGGACAGCTAGGCATGAGCAGTTCTTC
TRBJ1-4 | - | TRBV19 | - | CASISDRGGKLFF | TGTGCCAGTATATCGGACCGCGGTGGAAAACTGTTTTTT
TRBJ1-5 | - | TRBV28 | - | CASSLRDINQPQHF | TGTGCCAGCAGCCTCCGGGACATCAATCAGCCCCAGCATTTT
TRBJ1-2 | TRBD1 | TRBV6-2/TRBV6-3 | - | CASSPGKPGQGANYGYTF | TGTGCCAGCAGCCCTGGTAAACCGGGACAGGGGGCTAACTATGGCTACACCTTC
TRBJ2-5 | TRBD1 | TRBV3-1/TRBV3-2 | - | CASSQRGQGETQYF | TGTGCCAGCAGCCAGAGGGGACAGGGAGAGACCCAGTACTTC